The clone carrying this T cell receptor (beta chain) was seen more than once but under ten times. Antigen: not known. These data belong to a study of cytomegalovirus exposure and HLA in healthy donors. General study findings and limits: When analyzed later, a missense DCLRE1C variant was found to be linked to TCR beta V- and J-gene trimming.

CDR1 KGHSH and CDR2 LQKENI come from the germline V gene. After removal of 3 bases from V and 0 bases from J, the junction contained 7 bases not matched to a gene. This CDR3 contains 17 residues. The PCR had 60 Vbeta and 13 Jbeta primers. As originally analysed: Later, an analysis found about 80 million unique TCR beta chains, and about 10 million of these were shared. Only in-frame clones appear in the TCRdb table, and some are missing; sequencing was by immunoSEQ multiplex PCR. V, J and clone size derive from that table, while D and trimming were established from the DNA sequence. The repertoire holds about 110,000 clones, over 65% seen once, with 13% in the top ten.

The sequence came from a man aged 25 to 40 in good health and CMV-seropositive. The rearrangement joins TRBV18 to TRBJ2-2, with 7 nucleotides matching TRBD1. Sequencing was carried out using PBMCs. The CDR3 region has the DNA TGTGCCAGCTCACCTTTGGCAGGGGGTACGAACACCGGGGAGCTGTTTTTT. It codes for CASSPLAGGTNTGELFF.